Shown below are 22 T cell receptor beta chains from a single sample sequenced in a study of blood T cell repertoires in COVID-19 (dated by TCRdb to between 2020 and 2021). Library method: the immunoSEQ multiplex PCR assay. TCRdb re-hosts the immuneACCESS table, in-frame sequences only. Its copies lack some clones; in the studies checked, an unresolved V gene accounts for under half of them, and the cause for the rest is not known. The sample table lists approximately 500,000 clones, roughly nine tenths of them with a count of one. In total, the top ten clones hold roughly 0.84% of the sample. The sequenced sample consisted of peripheral blood. These receptors all come from a young man with COVID-19, enrolled during active disease.

Only a few counts were recorded for this clone. V usage is TRBV6-5 and J usage is TRBJ1-5; 7 nucleotides line up with TRBD1. Germline CDR1 and CDR2: MNHEY and SVGAGI. V shed 5 bases, J shed 6 bases, and the junction held 10 bases outside the gene matches. The length of the CDR3 is 15 residues. The CDR3 region is CASSRAGGTGQPQHF. CDR3 coding DNA: TGTGCCAGCAGTAGGGCAGGGGGTACGGGTCAGCCCCAGCATTTT.

This clone was recorded at least ten times. V and J are TRBV7-9 and TRBJ2-1, with D possibly being TRBD1 (6 bases). Germline lookup yields CDR1 SEHNR and CDR2 FQNEAQ (reference sequence). The V end lost 3 bases, the J end lost 3 bases, and 18 bases lay between the germline ends. The CDR3 is 17 residues long. Here the CDR3 reads CASSLSRDILGYNEQFF. Here the CDR3 DNA reads TGTGCCAGCAGCTTGAGTCGGGACATTTTAGGCTACAATGAGCAGTTCTTC.

This chain joins TRBV4-2 and TRBJ2-1; a weak D match, TRBD2 (6 bases). CDR1 is LGHNA and CDR2 is YNFKEQ in the germline V gene. V lost 1 base to trimming and J lost 0 bases, with 10 bases between them. The CDR3 is 16 residues long. CDR3 sequence (DNA): TGTGCCAGCAGCCAAGTTTCTAGCGTCTCCTACAATGAGCAGTTCTTC. Its protein is CASSQVSSVSYNEQFF.

The chain employs TRBV4-1 and TRBJ2-3, with 8 positions matching TRBD2. Germline CDR1 is MGHRA and CDR2 is YSYEKL. The CDR3 is 14 residues long. Trimming cost V 4 bases and J 5 bases; bases outside gene matches: 5. Here the CDR3 DNA reads TGCGCCAGCAGCCCTCGGGAGGGGCTAGATACGCAGTATTTT. It translates to CASSPREGLDTQYF.

The V call is TRBV7-9, the J call TRBJ2-7, with unresolved D. CDR1 and CDR2 (germline): SEHNR, FQNEAQ (reference sequence). The CDR3 is 13 residues long. V lost 2 bases, J lost 6 bases, and 11 bases lay in between. The DNA of the CDR3 is TGTGCCAGCAGCTTACGGAGTTTCAGCGAGCAGTACTTC. It translates to CASSLRSFSEQYF.

The chain employs TRBV4-1 and TRBJ2-7; a weak D match, TRBD1 (7 bases). Germline CDR1 reads MGHRA; CDR2 reads YSYEKL. The length of the CDR3 is 14 residues. The V end lost 4 bases, the J end lost 3 bases, and 13 bases lay between the germline ends. CDR3 region: CASSPGGTDYEQYF. The CDR3 DNA is TGCGCCAGCAGCCCCGGCGGGACAGACTACGAGCAGTACTTC.

V and J are TRBV3-1 (or the pseudogene TRBV3-2) and TRBJ1-4, with D unclear. The CDR3 runs 16 residues. Trimming pared 2 bases from V and 0 bases from J, leaving 10 bases between. Germline V CDR1 and CDR2: LGHDT, YNNKEL (reference sequence). CDR3 amino acids: CASSQKLFATNEKLFF. The CDR3, as DNA: TGTGCCAGCAGCCAAAAGCTATTCGCAACTAATGAAAAACTGTTTTTT.

The chain joins TRBV20-1 to TRBJ2-7, with 8 positions matching TRBD2. Per germline, CDR1 DFQATT and CDR2 SNEGSKA (reference sequence). This CDR3 has 13 amino acids. The junction had 4 bases not matched to a gene; V was cut back by 3 bases and J by 3 bases. CDR3 loop: CSASSTSGYEQYF. CDR3 bases: TGCAGTGCTAGTTCAACTAGCGGCTACGAGCAGTACTTC.

The CDR3 DNA reads TGTGCCACCAGCAAAGCACGGGATTTCTCCTCGCAGTACTTC. Amino acid sequence: CATSKARDFSSQYF. V usage is TRBV15 and J usage is TRBJ2-7; D may be TRBD2 (5 bases). The germline gives CDR1 LNHNV, CDR2 YYDKDF (reference sequence). The CDR3 spans 14 residues. V was shortened by 4 bases and J by 9 bases, with 19 bases between the two germline ends.

The chain employs TRBV19 and TRBJ2-3, with TRBD1 matching over 7 bases. The CDR3 is 20 residues long. Germline V gene data show CDR1 as LNHDA and CDR2 as SQIVND (reference sequence). Trimming removed 1 base from V and 1 base from J; junction bases left unmatched: 17. As DNA, the CDR3 is TGTGCCAGTAGTATAGTTCTATTGTCCCGACAGGGCGGCGGCACAGATACGCAGTATTTT. Translating gives CASSIVLLSRQGGGTDTQYF. Complete variable domain (other parts from reference TRBV19 and TRBJ2-3): DGGITQSPKYLFRKEGQNVTLSCEQNLNHDAMYWYRQDPGQGLRLIYYSQIVNDFQKGDIAEGYSVSREKKESFPLTVTSAQKNPTAFYLCASSIVLLSRQGGGTDTQYFGPGTRLTVL.

CDR3 sequence reads: CAWSPGSQETQYF. The CDR3 nucleotides are TGTGCCTGGAGTCCAGGATCCCAAGAGACCCAGTACTTC. The V call is TRBV30, the J call TRBJ2-5; the D is unclear. Trimming removed 2 bases at V and 1 base at J, with 8 bases between. The CDR3 contains 13 residues. CDR1 is GTSNPN and CDR2 is SVGIG in the germline V gene (reference sequence).

The chain joins TRBV3-1 (or the pseudogene TRBV3-2) to TRBJ2-3; 10 positions match TRBD2. V shed 1 base, J shed 1 base, and the junction held 2 bases outside the gene matches. Germline-derived CDR1 and CDR2 are LGHDT and YNNKEL (reference sequence). The length of the CDR3 is 16 residues. The CDR3 region is CASSQVSGGRTDTQYF. For the CDR3, the DNA is TGTGCCAGCAGCCAAGTTAGCGGGGGGCGCACAGATACGCAGTATTTT.

The V and J genes are TRBV2 and TRBJ1-2; D gene ambiguous. This CDR3 comprises 15 residues. V dropped 5 bases and J dropped 4 bases, with 17 bases sitting between them. CDR1 is SNHLY and CDR2 is FYNNEI in the germline V gene. The CDR3 region is CASSPRTTGIYGYTF. In DNA form, the CDR3 reads TGTGCCAGCAGTCCTCGGACTACGGGTATCTATGGCTACACCTTC.

This sequence joins TRBV7-8 and TRBJ1-5; TRBD1 agrees at 7 bases. The CDR3 consists of 16 residues. Germline lookup yields CDR1 SGHVS and CDR2 FQNEAQ. The ends lost 1 base at V and 0 bases at J; junction bases unmatched: 3. As DNA, the CDR3 is TGTGCCAGCAGCTTAGAGGGGGCAGCTAGCAATCAGCCCCAGCATTTT. It is translated as CASSLEGAASNQPQHF.

The V call is TRBV6-6, the J call TRBJ2-5; 8 positions agree with TRBD1. The junction had 7 bases not matched to a gene; V was cut back by 5 bases and J by 5 bases. Germline V gene lookup returns CDR1 MNHNY and CDR2 SVGAGI (reference sequence). The CDR3 has 14 amino acids. The CDR3 is CASSTGGTGETQYF. The CDR3 DNA is TGTGCCAGCAGTACAGGGGGTACGGGGGAGACCCAGTACTTC.

This clone occurred once. The chain couples TRBV6-2 or TRBV6-3 to TRBJ2-4; D is undetermined. Germline V gene sequence: CDR1 MNHEY, CDR2 SVGEGT. The CDR3 covers 12 residues. Trimming shortened V by 9 bases and J by 6 bases, and 12 bases separated the two germline ends. CDR3 loop: CASSFPGNIQYF. The CDR3 nucleotides are TGTGCCAGTAGCTTCCCGGGAAACATTCAGTACTTC.

This clone showed up just a few times. J is TRBJ2-2 and V is TRBV2, with 8 bases identical to TRBD2. The CDR3 loop spans 13 amino acids. With V trimmed by 7 bases and J by 6 bases, 4 bases remained unmatched. From germline, CDR1 is SNHLY and CDR2 FYNNEI. The CDR3 bases are TGTGCCAGCACTGGGACTAGTGCCGGGGAGCTGTTTTTT. This gives the protein CASTGTSAGELFF.

In its sample, this clone was seen a few times. This chain links TRBV6-5 with TRBJ2-7, with 10 bases fitting TRBD1. Germline V gives CDR1 MNHEY, CDR2 SVGAGI. V dropped 0 bases and J dropped 7; count of bases not matched to a gene: 6. CDR3 length equals 15 residues. The CDR3 reads CASSYSGTGAREQYF. CDR3 nucleotide sequence: TGTGCCAGCAGTTACTCGGGGACAGGGGCGCGAGAGCAGTACTTC.

V gene TRBV19 combines with J gene TRBJ1-3, with TRBD1 matching over 7 bases. After removal of 6 bases from V and 4 bases from J, the junction contained 3 bases not matched to a gene. Looked up from germline, CDR1 is LNHDA and CDR2 is SQIVND (reference sequence). The CDR3 is 13 residues long. In DNA form, the CDR3 reads TGTGCCAGTAGCACAGGGGCAGGAAACACCATATATTTT. Its protein product is CASSTGAGNTIYF. Combining the CDR3 with reference TRBV19 and TRBJ1-3 gives the whole variable domain DGGITQSPKYLFRKEGQNVTLSCEQNLNHDAMYWYRQDPGQGLRLIYYSQIVNDFQKGDIAEGYSVSREKKESFPLTVTSAQKNPTAFYLCASSTGAGNTIYFGEGSWLTVV.

CDR3 coding DNA: TGCGCCAGCAGCTCCCGACATTATTTCCAAGAGACCCAGTACTTC. Translating gives CASSSRHYFQETQYF. The rearrangement links TRBV5-1 to TRBJ2-5, with D uncertain. The length of the CDR3 is 15 residues. The V gene lost 3 bases and the J gene lost 1 base, with 13 bases spanning the gap. CDR1 SGHRS and CDR2 YFSETQ come from the germline V gene.

This clone was counted a single time. The CDR3 region is CASRLTQGVGNQPQHF. In nucleotides, the CDR3 is TGTGCAAGTCGCTTGACACAGGGAGTAGGCAATCAGCCCCAGCATTTT. V and J are TRBV12-2 and TRBJ1-5; the table gives TRBD1 as D, unverified against the DNA. TRBV12-2 is a documented pseudogene. CDR3 size: 16 residues.

The chain joins TRBV7-4 to TRBJ1-3; the match to TRBD1 covers 9 bases. V lost 5 bases to trimming and J lost 1 base; unmatched junction nucleotides: 18. This CDR3 spans 20 amino acids. CDR1 SGHVT and CDR2 SQSDAQ come from the germline V gene. In DNA, the CDR3 is TGTGCCAGCAGCACCCGGGACAGGGAATTAGGCGTCTTGTCTGGAAACACCATATATTTT. Its protein is CASSTRDRELGVLSGNTIYF.